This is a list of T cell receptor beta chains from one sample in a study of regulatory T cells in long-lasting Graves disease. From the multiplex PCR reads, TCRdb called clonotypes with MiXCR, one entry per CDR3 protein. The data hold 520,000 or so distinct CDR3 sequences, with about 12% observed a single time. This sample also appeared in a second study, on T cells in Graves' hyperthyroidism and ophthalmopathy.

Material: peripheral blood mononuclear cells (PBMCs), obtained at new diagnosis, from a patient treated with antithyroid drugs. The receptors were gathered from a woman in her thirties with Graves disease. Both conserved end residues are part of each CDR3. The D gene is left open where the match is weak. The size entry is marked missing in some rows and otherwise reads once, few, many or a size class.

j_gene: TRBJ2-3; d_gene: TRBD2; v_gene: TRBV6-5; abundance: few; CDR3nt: TGTGCCAGCAGTTACTCGACTAGCGGGAGTATGGCAGATACGCAGTATTTT; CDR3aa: CASSYSTSGSMADTQYF
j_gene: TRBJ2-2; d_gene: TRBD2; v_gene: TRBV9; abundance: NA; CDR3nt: TGTGCCAGCAGCGCATCCGCGGGAGTATACACCGGGGAGCTGTTTTTT; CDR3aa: CASSASAGVYTGELFF
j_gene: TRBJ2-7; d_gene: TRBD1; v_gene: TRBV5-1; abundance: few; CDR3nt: TGCGCCAGCAGCTTGGTGCCCCGCCCGTCCGGGACAGGTACCTACGAGCAGTACTTC; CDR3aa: CASSLVPRPSGTGTYEQYF
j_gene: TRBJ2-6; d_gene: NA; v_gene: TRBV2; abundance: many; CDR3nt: TGTGCCAGCACCCTGAGGACAACAGGAGGTTTTGGGGCCAACGTCCTGACTTTC; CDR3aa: CASTLRTTGGFGANVLTF
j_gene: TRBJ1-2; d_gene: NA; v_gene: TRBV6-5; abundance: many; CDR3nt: TGTGCCAGCAGTTTTCTAGTCTTTCCCCAAGAGTACTATGGCTACACCTTC; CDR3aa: CASSFLVFPQEYYGYTF
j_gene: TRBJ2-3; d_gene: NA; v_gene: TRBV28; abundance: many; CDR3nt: TGTGCCAGCAGAGCGACAGTCCCCCCCGAGTATTTT; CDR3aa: CASRATVPPEYF
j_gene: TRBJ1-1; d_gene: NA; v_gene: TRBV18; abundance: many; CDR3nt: TGTGCCAGCTCACCGCAGGCAATGGGCGGTGAAGCTTTCTTT; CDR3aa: CASSPQAMGGEAFF
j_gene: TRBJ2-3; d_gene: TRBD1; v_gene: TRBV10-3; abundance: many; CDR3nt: TGTGCACTCTCGCCTTTTGGGACAGGGACCGGGGGGCAGTATTTT; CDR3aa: CALSPFGTGTGGQYF
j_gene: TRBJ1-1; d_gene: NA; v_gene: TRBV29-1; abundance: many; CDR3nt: TGCAGCGTTGAGGAGAAGGCTGAAGCTTTCTTT; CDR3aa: CSVEEKAEAFF
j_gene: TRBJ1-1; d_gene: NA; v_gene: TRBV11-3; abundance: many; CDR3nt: TGTGCCATCTCCAAATTGAACACTGAAGCTTTCTTT; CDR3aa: CAISKLNTEAFF
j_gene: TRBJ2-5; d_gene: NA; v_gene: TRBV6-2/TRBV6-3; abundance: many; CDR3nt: TGTGCCAGCAGTTACGTGGGGGAACTAGAGACCCAGTACTTC; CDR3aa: CASSYVGELETQYF
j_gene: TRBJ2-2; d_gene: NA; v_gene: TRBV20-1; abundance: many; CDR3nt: TGCAGTGCTAGAGACGTGGTTTCGAGGAACACCGGGGAGCTGTTTTTT; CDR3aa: CSARDVVSRNTGELFF
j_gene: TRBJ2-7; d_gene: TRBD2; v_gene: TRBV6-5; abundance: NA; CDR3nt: TGTGCCAGCAGTTACTCGGCCCCCCTTACTAGCGGGTCCTCCTACGAGCAGTACTTC; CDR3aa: CASSYSAPLTSGSSYEQYF
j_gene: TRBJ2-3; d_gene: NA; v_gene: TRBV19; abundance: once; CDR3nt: TGTGCCAGTAGTATCGATCTTGGGGGTGACCCAGATACGCAGTATTTT; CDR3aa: CASSIDLGGDPDTQYF
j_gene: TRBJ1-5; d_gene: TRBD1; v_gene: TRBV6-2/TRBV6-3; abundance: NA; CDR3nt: TGTGCCAGCAGTGATAGGACAGGGGTTCAGCCCCAGCATTTT; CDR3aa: CASSDRTGVQPQHF
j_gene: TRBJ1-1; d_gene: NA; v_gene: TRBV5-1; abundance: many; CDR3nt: TGCGCCAGCAGCTTTTCCCCAGGGGCTATGAACACTGAAGCTTTCTTT; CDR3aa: CASSFSPGAMNTEAFF
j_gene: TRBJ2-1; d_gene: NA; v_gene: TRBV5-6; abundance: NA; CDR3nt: TGTGCCAGCAGCTCCACCGGGACACATAGGAATGAGCAGTTCTTC; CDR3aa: CASSSTGTHRNEQFF
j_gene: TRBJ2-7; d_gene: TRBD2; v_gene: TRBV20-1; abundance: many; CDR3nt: TGCAGTGCTAGACTAGCGGGAGGGACGAGGGAGCAGTACTTC; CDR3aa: CSARLAGGTREQYF
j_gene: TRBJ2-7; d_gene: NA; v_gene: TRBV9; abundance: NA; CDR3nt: TGTGCCAGCGGCGTAGACGCGGGACTTTCCTACGAGCAGTACTTC; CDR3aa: CASGVDAGLSYEQYF
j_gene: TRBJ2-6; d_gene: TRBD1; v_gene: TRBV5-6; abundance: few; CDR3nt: TGTGCCAGCAGCTTGAGGACAGGCCTATTAGGGGCCAACGTCCTGACTTTC; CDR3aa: CASSLRTGLLGANVLTF
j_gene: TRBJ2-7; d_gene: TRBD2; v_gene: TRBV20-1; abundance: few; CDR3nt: TGCAGTGCTAGAAACCTAGCGGGAGCTACCTACGAGCAGTACTTC; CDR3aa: CSARNLAGATYEQYF
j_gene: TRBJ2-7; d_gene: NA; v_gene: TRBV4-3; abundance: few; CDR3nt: TGCGCCAGCAGCCAAGATATGACGTACTTAACCTACGAGCAGTACTTC; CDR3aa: CASSQDMTYLTYEQYF
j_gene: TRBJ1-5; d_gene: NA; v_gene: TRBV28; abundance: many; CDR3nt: TGTGCCAGCACCCCCGCGAGTTACATTTTAGCCCAGCATTTT; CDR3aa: CASTPASYILAQHF
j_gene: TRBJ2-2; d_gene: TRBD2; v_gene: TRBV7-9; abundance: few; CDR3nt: TGTGCCAGCAGCTTAGCGCTTGGTCGACTAGCGGCTACCGGGGAGCTGTTTTTT; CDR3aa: CASSLALGRLAATGELFF
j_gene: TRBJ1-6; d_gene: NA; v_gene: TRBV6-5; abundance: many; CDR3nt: TGTGCCAGCAGTTACCGTTCGCGGGAGGCCCTCCACTTT; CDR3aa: CASSYRSREALHF
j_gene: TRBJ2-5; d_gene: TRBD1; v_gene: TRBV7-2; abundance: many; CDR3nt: TGTGCCAGCAGCACGGGACAGGGACAGACCCAGTACTTC; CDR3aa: CASSTGQGQTQYF
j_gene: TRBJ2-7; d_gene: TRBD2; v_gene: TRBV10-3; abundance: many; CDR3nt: TGTGCCATCAGTGAGTCGGCTAGCGGAGTCTACGAGCAGTACTTC; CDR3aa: CAISESASGVYEQYF
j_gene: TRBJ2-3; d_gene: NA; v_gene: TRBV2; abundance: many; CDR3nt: TGTGCCAGCAGTGAAAGGATGCTAGTCCAGGGGGGAGATACGCAGTATTTT; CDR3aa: CASSERMLVQGGDTQYF
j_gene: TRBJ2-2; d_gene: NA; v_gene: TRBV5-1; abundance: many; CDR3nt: TGCGCCAGCAGCTTGGGCCTTAAAGGGGGCGGGGAGCTGTTTTTT; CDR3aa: CASSLGLKGGGELFF
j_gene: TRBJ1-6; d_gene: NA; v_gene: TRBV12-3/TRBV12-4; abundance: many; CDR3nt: TGTGCCAGCCGGAGGGCGGATAATTCACCCCTCCACTTT; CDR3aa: CASRRADNSPLHF
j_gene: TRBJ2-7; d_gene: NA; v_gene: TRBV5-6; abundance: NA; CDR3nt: TGTGCCAGCAGCTTGGAGTACGGCCGGGTAAACTACGAGCAGTACTTC; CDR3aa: CASSLEYGRVNYEQYF
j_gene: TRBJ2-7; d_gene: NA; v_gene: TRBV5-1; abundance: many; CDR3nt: TGCGCCAGCAGCGCCGGGACAAAAGGGCCCTACGAGCAGTACTTC; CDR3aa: CASSAGTKGPYEQYF
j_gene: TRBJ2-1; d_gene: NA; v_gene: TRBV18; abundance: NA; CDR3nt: TGTGCCAGCCGAGCAGATGAGCAGTTCTTC; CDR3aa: CASRADEQFF
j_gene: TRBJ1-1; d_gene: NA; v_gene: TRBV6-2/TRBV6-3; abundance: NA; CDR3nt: TGTGCCAGCAGTTACTCGATTTTCTGGGACCGCCTCACGAACACTGAAGCTTTCTTT; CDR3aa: CASSYSIFWDRLTNTEAFF
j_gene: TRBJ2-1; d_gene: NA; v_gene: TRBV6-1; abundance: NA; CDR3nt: TGTGCCAGCAGCTCAGAAAAAGCGGCCTACAATGAGCAGTTCTTC; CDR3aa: CASSSEKAAYNEQFF
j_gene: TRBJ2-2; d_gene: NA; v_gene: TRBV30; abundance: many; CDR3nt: TGTGCCTGGAGTACTAGGGGGGAGCTGTTTTTT; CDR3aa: CAWSTRGELFF
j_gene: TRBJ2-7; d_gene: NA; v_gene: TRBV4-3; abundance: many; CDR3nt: TGCGCCAGCAGCCAAGATCTTGGGTCCCCCTCCTACGAGCAGTACTTC; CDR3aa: CASSQDLGSPSYEQYF
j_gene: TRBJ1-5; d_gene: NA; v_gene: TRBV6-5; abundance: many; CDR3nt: TGTGCCAGCAGTTCTACAGGGTCCGTTCAGCCCCAGCATTTT; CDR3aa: CASSSTGSVQPQHF
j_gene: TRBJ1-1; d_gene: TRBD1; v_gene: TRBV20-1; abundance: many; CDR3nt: TGCAGTGCTCCATCGCCAGGGGGGCCGAACACTGAAGCTTTCTTT; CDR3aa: CSAPSPGGPNTEAFF
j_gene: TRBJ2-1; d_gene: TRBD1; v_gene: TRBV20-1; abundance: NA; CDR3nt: TGCAGTGCTAGAGCGATTCCGGGACAGGGGATGGACAATGAGCAGTTCTTC; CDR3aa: CSARAIPGQGMDNEQFF
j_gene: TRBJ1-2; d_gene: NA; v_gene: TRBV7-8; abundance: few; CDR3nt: TGTGCCAGCAGCTCCAGGACCGCGCCCGGCTACACCTTC; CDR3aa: CASSSRTAPGYTF
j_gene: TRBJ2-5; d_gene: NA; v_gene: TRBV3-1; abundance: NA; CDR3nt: TGTGCCAGCAGCCAAGGCACGGGGGCGTTTCAAGAGACCCAGTACTTC; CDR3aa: CASSQGTGAFQETQYF
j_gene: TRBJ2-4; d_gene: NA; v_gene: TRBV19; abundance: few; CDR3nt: TGTGCCAGTAGTAACCTCGGACGCCGGGACATTCAGTACTTC; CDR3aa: CASSNLGRRDIQYF
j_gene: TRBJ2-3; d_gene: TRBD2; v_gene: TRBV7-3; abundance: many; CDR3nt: TGTGCCAGCAGCTTACACCCTAGCGGGATAACAGATACGCAGTATTTT; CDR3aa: CASSLHPSGITDTQYF
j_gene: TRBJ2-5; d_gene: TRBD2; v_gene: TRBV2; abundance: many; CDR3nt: TGTGCCAGCACCCGGGAGGGAGGGCAGACCCAGTACTTC; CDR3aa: CASTREGGQTQYF
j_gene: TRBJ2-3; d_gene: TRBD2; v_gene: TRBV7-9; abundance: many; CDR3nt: TGTGCCAGCAGCCCCCGGGGCGGGGGGAGAGGCACAGATACGCAGTATTTT; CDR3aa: CASSPRGGGRGTDTQYF
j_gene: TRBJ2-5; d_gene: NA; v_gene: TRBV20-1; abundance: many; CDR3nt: TGCAGTGAAAATGCAGGGTACCAAGAGACCCAGTACTTC; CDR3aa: CSENAGYQETQYF
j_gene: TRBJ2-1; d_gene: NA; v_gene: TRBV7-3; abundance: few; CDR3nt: TGTGCCAGCAGGGCTGAAAAGAGTGAGCAGTTCTTC; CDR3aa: CASRAEKSEQFF
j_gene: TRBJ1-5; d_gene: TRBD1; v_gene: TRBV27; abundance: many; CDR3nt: TGTGCCAGCAAATCGACAGGGAGGGAGCTTAATCAGCCCCAGCATTTT; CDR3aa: CASKSTGRELNQPQHF
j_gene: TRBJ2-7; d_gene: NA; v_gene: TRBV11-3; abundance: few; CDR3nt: TGTGCCAGCAGCTTGGGACGGGGGCGAGAGCAGTACTTC; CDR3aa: CASSLGRGREQYF
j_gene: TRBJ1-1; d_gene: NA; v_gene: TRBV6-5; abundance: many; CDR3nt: TGTGCCAGCAGTTACACCGCAACAGGGATATTAGACACTGAAGCTTTCTTT; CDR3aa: CASSYTATGILDTEAFF
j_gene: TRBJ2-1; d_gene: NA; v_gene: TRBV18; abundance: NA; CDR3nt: TGTGCCAGCTCACCAAGGACACAAACGCTTAACTACAATGAGCAGTTCTTC; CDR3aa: CASSPRTQTLNYNEQFF